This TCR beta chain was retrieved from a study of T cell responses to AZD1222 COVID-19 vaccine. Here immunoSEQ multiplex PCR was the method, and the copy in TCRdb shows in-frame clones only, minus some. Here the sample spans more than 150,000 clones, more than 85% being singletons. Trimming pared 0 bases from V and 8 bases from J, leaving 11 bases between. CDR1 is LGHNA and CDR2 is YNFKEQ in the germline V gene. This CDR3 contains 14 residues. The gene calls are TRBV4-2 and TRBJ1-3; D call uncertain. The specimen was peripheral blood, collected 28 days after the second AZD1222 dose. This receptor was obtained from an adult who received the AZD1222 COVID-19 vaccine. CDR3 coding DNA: TGTGCCAGCAGCCAAGAGGCAGCTCGGGACACCATATATTTT. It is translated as CASSQEAARDTIYF.